This passage covers 2 T cell receptor beta chains from one sample sequenced in a study of blood T cell repertoires in COVID-19. Measured with immunoSEQ multiplex PCR; TCRdb has only the in-frame clones, and not every one. The sample has around 170,000 clones, approximately 81% seen once. The sequencing input was PBMCs or T cells enriched from blood (not recorded which). The source of these receptors is a woman in her forties or fifties who had recovered from COVID-19.

V gene TRBV13 combines with J gene TRBJ1-1; D unclear. The CDR3 is 16 amino acids. Germline CDR1 PRHDT, CDR2 FYEKMQ (reference sequence). Trimming stripped 4 bases from V and 2 bases from J, with 17 bases between. CDR3 DNA sequence: TGTGCCAGCAGCTACCCGGTGAGGGTGATCAACACTGAAGCTTTCTTT. Residues: CASSYPVRVINTEAFF.

The DNA of the CDR3 is TGCGCCAGCAGCTTAAACCTAGCGGGAGCCTACAATGAGCAGTTCTTC. Protein sequence: CASSLNLAGAYNEQFF. This chain links TRBV5-1 with TRBJ2-1, with 10 bases that match TRBD2. V shed 2 bases, J shed 2 bases, and the junction held 4 bases outside the gene matches. This CDR3 is built from 16 residues. CDR1 is SGHRS and CDR2 is YFSETQ in the germline V gene.